What follows are 20 T cell receptor beta chains derived from one specimen sequenced in a study of T cells in Graves' hyperthyroidism and ophthalmopathy. Amplification yielded TCR beta CDR3 regions, with RNA transcripts as the source. With the HTBI primer set, the TCR CDR3 went through a first round of RT-PCR. TCRdb passed the multiplex PCR reads through MiXCR, listing each CDR3 protein once. The sample records fewer than 650,000 distinct CDR3 sequences, 14% being singletons. The sample was blood. The receptors were gathered from a middle-aged woman with Graves' hyperthyroidism.

This clonotype was counted ten times or more. The rearrangement joins TRBV7-2 to TRBJ2-3, with D hard to call. The CDR3 extends over 15 amino acids. With 5 bases removed from V and 3 bases from J, the gap between germline ends came to 15 bases. Germline loops: CDR1 SGHTA, CDR2 FQGNSA. The CDR3 DNA is TGTGCCAGCAGCCCAGTCCGGACCAAAACAGATACGCAGTATTTT. The encoded protein is CASSPVRTKTDTQYF.

This clonotype appeared a few times. This rearrangement joins TRBV30 to TRBJ2-3, with D hard to call. There are 13 residues in the CDR3. Germline CDR1 is GTSNPN and CDR2 is SVGIG (reference sequence). V was shortened by 2 bases and J by 2 bases, with 8 bases between the two germline ends. CDR3 region: CAWSKTDTDTQYF. In DNA form, the CDR3 reads TGTGCCTGGAGTAAAACAGACACAGATACGCAGTATTTT.

This clonotype was detected ten times or more. The chain has TRBV7-8 and TRBJ2-1; 14 nucleotides match TRBD2. The CDR3 spans 18 residues. Losses at the gene ends were 5 bases for V and 8 bases for J; bases not matched to a gene: 14. CDR1 SGHVS and CDR2 FQNEAQ come from the germline V gene. In DNA form, the CDR3 reads TGTGCCAGCAGCCTGCGACTAGCGGGAGGGCCAGGTGGTGATGAGCAGTTCTTC. This encodes CASSLRLAGGPGGDEQFF.

The sample holds one count of this clonotype. The DNA is left out, because the CDR3 cannot be placed on it with certainty; the CDR3 is given as TCRdb lists it. The chain joins TRBV29-1 to TRBJ1-1. Germline V gives CDR1 SQVTM, CDR2 ANQGSEA. The CDR3 adds up to 23 amino acids, both ends counted. CDR3 sequence reads: CSVAPTGSERETQYFGPDTEAFF.

The chain combines TRBV4-1 with TRBJ2-5, with a possible D match to TRBD1 (5 bases). V gave up 1 base and J gave up 2 bases, with 11 bases separating them. CDR3 length: 15 residues. Germline CDR1 MGHRA, CDR2 YSYEKL. The CDR3 region has the DNA TGCGCCAGCAGCCAAGGAGGCAGGGTTCAAGAGACCCAGTACTTC. Residues: CASSQGGRVQETQYF.

This clonotype has at least ten counts. V usage is TRBV14 and J usage is TRBJ2-1, with D tentatively TRBD1 (5 bases). V shed 3 bases and J shed 2 bases, with 14 bases lying between them. From germline, CDR1 is SGHDN and CDR2 FVKESK. CDR3 length: 16 residues. The CDR3 nucleotides are TGTGCCAGCAGCCACTACAAAGAAGGGGCCTACAATGAGCAGTTCTTC. Protein product: CASSHYKEGAYNEQFF.

The CDR3 sequence: CASSMPSYVEQFF. CDR3 sequence (DNA): TGTGCCAGTAGTATGCCTAGCTATGTTGAGCAGTTCTTC. This chain connects TRBV19 to TRBJ2-1, with D tentatively TRBD2 (5 bases). The germline V gene has CDR1 LNHDA and CDR2 SQIVND (reference sequence). Between the trimmed V and J ends, which lost 3 bases and 9 bases, there was a span of 12 bases. The CDR3 is 13 residues long.

In this sample, this clonotype turned up a few times. The rearrangement uses TRBV24-1 and TRBJ2-2; unclear D gene. In germline, CDR1 is KGHDR, CDR2 SFDVKD. The germline V and J ends were trimmed by 3 bases and 5 bases, with 6 bases remaining between them. The CDR3 extends over 13 amino acids. CDR3 sequence reads: CATSDKGTGELFF. In nucleotides, the CDR3 is TGTGCCACCAGTGATAAGGGTACCGGGGAGCTGTTTTTT.

This clonotype occurred a few times. A much more abundant neighbour one base away suggests this may be a read error. The chain employs TRBV2 and TRBJ2-3, with 12 positions matching TRBD2. Germline loops: CDR1 SNHLY, CDR2 FYNNEI. The V and J ends lost 7 bases and 11 bases, in that order; junction bases with no gene match: 13. CDR3 size: 15 residues. For the CDR3, the DNA is TGTGCCAGCACCCAAGAGACTAGCGGGGGACGAAAGCAGTATTTT. Translating it yields CASTQETSGGRKQYF.

V gene TRBV29-1 combines with J gene TRBJ2-7, with TRBD2 matching over 12 bases. CDR3 size: 12 residues. Trimming removed 7 bases from V and 5 bases from J; junction bases left unmatched: 3. In germline, CDR1 is SQVTM, CDR2 ANQGSEA. The CDR3 loop is CSARTSGNEQYF. Written as DNA, the CDR3 is TGCAGCGCTCGGACTAGCGGGAACGAGCAGTACTTC.

This clonotype was detected many times. This rearrangement joins TRBV14 to TRBJ2-1; D is undetermined. CDR1 SGHDN and CDR2 FVKESK come from the germline V gene. The CDR3 totals 12 residues. V lost 4 bases to trimming and J lost 8 bases, with 9 bases between them. The CDR3 here is CASSRKWYEQFF. DNA for the CDR3: TGTGCCAGCAGCCGTAAGTGGTATGAGCAGTTCTTC.

This clonotype showed up many times. The V and J genes are TRBV27 and TRBJ1-4; no reliable D call. CDR3 length: 15 residues. Trimming removed 6 bases from V and 8 bases from J, with 19 bases in between. Germline V gene sequence: CDR1 MNHEY, CDR2 SMNVEV (reference sequence). Here the CDR3 reads CASSPTPASGEKLFF. The CDR3 region has the DNA TGTGCCAGCAGCCCAACTCCGGCTTCGGGGGAAAAACTGTTTTTT.

This clonotype showed up many times. The CDR3 is CASSFRDGYEQYF. CDR3 nucleotides: TGTGCCAGCAGTTTCCGGGACGGCTACGAGCAGTACTTC. V usage is TRBV27 and J usage is TRBJ2-7; the D call may be TRBD1 or TRBD2 (5 bases each). V lost 3 bases to trimming and J lost 3 bases, with 9 bases between them. The germline V gene has CDR1 MNHEY and CDR2 SMNVEV (reference sequence). This CDR3 has 13 residues.

This clonotype was picked up a small number of times. The chain has TRBV30 and TRBJ2-7, with a tentative D call TRBD1 (5 bases). Deletions cut 0 bases from V and 6 bases from J, with 12 bases between. The germline gives CDR1 GTSNPN, CDR2 SVGIG (reference sequence). The CDR3 has 13 residues. The DNA of the CDR3 is TGTGCCTGGAGTGTACTAAGGGGCTCCGAGCAGTACTTC. It translates to CAWSVLRGSEQYF.

This clonotype showed up many times. The chain carries TRBV12-3 or TRBV12-4 and TRBJ1-1; D is unresolved. V was shortened by 2 bases and J by 3 bases, with 10 bases between the two germline ends. This CDR3 has 14 amino acids. CDR3: CASSLSYRDTEAFF. The CDR3 coding sequence is TGTGCCAGCAGTTTATCTTACAGAGACACTGAAGCTTTCTTT.

The rearrangement joins TRBV7-2 to TRBJ2-6, with 13 bases fitting TRBD2. The CDR3 loop spans 19 amino acids. In germline, CDR1 is SGHTA, CDR2 FQGNSA. Trimming removed 3 bases from V and 0 bases from J; junction bases left unmatched: 5. The CDR3 region is CASSLEGLAGTSGANVLTF. For the CDR3, the DNA is TGTGCCAGCAGCTTGGAGGGACTAGCGGGGACCTCTGGGGCCAACGTCCTGACTTTC.

This clonotype was counted many times. The chain links TRBV6-5 to TRBJ2-7, with D possibly TRBD1 on 5 matching bases. The CDR3 is made up of 14 amino acids. V was cut by 2 bases and J by 4 bases, with 12 bases left in between. Germline CDR1 MNHEY, CDR2 SVGAGI. The CDR3 spells CASSYDRPPYEQYF. The DNA for the CDR3 is TGTGCCAGCAGTTACGACAGACCCCCTTACGAGCAGTACTTC.

The sample holds many counts of this clonotype. The chain links TRBV6-5 to TRBJ2-3; 7 nucleotides match TRBD2. The V and J ends lost 2 bases and 4 bases, in that order; junction bases with no gene match: 0. The CDR3 contains 13 residues. Looked up from germline, CDR1 is MNHEY and CDR2 is SVGAGI. Here the CDR3 reads CASSYGRADTQYF. DNA of the CDR3: TGTGCCAGCAGTTACGGGAGGGCAGATACGCAGTATTTT.

This chain connects TRBV20-1 to TRBJ1-1, with TRBD1 matching 9 bases. V lost 3 bases and J lost 5; bases outside the gene matches: 4. The CDR3 is 13 amino acids. Looked up from germline, CDR1 is DFQATT and CDR2 is SNEGSKA (reference sequence). CDR3 sequence: CSASQTGGTEAFF. CDR3 nucleotide sequence: TGCAGTGCTAGTCAGACAGGGGGGACTGAAGCTTTCTTT.

With respect to this clonotype: This may be a read error: a much more frequent sequence differs by one nucleotide. The gene calls are TRBV6-2 or TRBV6-3 and TRBJ1-1; D perhaps matches TRBD1 (6 bases). The germline V gene encodes CDR1 MNHEY and CDR2 SVGEGT. CDR3 length equals 15 residues. The ends were cut back, 5 bases at V and 2 bases at J, with 15 bases in the middle. CDR3 loop: CASSTVTGQNTEAFF. CDR3 nucleotides: TGTGCCAGCAGTACTGTGACAGGCCAAAACACTGAAGCTTTCTTT.